This TCR beta chain was documented in a study of shared clonotypes between healthy human individuals (dated by TCRdb to about 2020). Notes on the research overall: The cohort comprised a couple of women and a few men aged 18 to 49 years. For each donor, CD4 naive and CD4 memory were each run on three plates, CD8 naive on two plates, and CD8 memory on one plate. To estimate repertoire size and how much clonotypes are shared between individuals, the study performed deep sequencing of blood TCR repertoires from five healthy adults. Libraries were prepared and TCR repertoires were sequenced by different laboratories using diverse techniques, in order to increase sequencing depth and limit assay-specific biases. Between about 0.85 and 9.5 billion PBMCs per donor were obtained by leukapheresis. What the work shows at the level of the full study, not this receptor alone: The small number of donors limited the genetic and exposure-history diversity represented. Naive subsets generally had larger estimated clonotype richness than memory subsets did. Sharing across several donors was observed for around 5% of naive CD4, under 4% of naive CD8, 2.3% of memory CD4, and around 0.4% of memory CD8 clonotypes. Rarefaction of sorted-subset datasets indicated incomplete sequencing despite the large sequencing depth. Pairwise subsampling indicated that sequencing depth was expected to affect the degree of clonotype sharing among donors. Sampling was limited to blood, and TCR repertoires in tissue likely differ from TCR repertoires in blood. Compared with non-shared clonotypes, the clonotypes found in all four sorted-subset donors had higher generation probabilities.

The donors were healthy, HIV-negative adults with no recently reported acute infections or vaccinations. Every donor was a Caucasian adult living in Nashville, Tennessee, USA. Magnetic negative selection was used to enrich CD4+ T cells, after which naive cells were positively selected on CD45RA and the negative fraction became the memory subset. Blood was obtained by leukapheresis, after which PBMCs were separated by Ficoll-Histopaque density gradient centrifugation and cryopreserved in liquid nitrogen vapor phase. Analytical flow cytometry was used to check the purity and quantity of every magnetically sorted T cell population. From each sorted fraction, genomic DNA was isolated and quantified by UV absorbance on a Nanodrop 2000c. V lost 5 bases and J lost 1 base; the stretch between them is 11 bases long. CDR1 is given as GTSNPN and CDR2 as SVGIG, both from the germline V gene (reference sequence). Inclusive of the bounding cysteine and phenylalanine, the CDR3 is 14 residues long. The read is trimmed to its CDR3 DNA, 42 bases read in frame from base 1.

TCR CDR3 regions were amplified from genomic DNA by multiplex PCR using the deep immunoSEQ assay. Genomic DNA extracted from each cell subset was distributed evenly over all wells of several immunoSEQ 96-well plates, and each plate served as one replicate. For sorted subsets, approximately 190 ng genomic DNA, equal to 25,000 to 35,000 T cell genomes, was loaded into each replicate PCR. The purified libraries were quantified using a Qubit 3.0 fluorometer, sized with a Bioanalyzer 2100, and then quantified again using the KAPA Library Quantification kit. Every immunoSEQ 96-well plate was sequenced on a dedicated single-read 150-cycle Illumina NextSeq 550 flow cell. Regarding the original processing steps: Because the immunoSEQ output included only junctional sequences and no quality scores, the filtering could not be the same as the filtering used for full-length reads. Sequences were annotated with PyIR, a Python wrapper for IgBLAST v1.9, using IMGT germline references to assign V/J genes and CDR3. Reads were filtered out if the reads had weak V/J assignments (E-value above 1e-6), no CDR3, stop codons, out-of-frame junctions, or ambiguous translated residues. V3J clonotypes were defined as sequences sharing the same inferred V gene, J gene, and CDR3 amino acid sequence. Percentage overlap between repertoires was calculated by dividing the number of shared unique clonotypes by the size of the smaller repertoire. RTK rarefaction, the Chao1 estimator, and Recon v2.1 estimates of unobserved clonotypes were used to assess repertoire richness. For all TCRbeta clonotypes obtained by the gDNA method from a few donors, generation probabilities were computed with OLGA. TCRdb stores this immuneACCESS table with in-frame sequences only. Part of the clones is absent; in the studies checked, under half of the shortfall reflects unresolved V genes, and no reason is known for the rest. V, J and clone size are taken as reported in that table, and D and trimming were inferred from the DNA itself. This sample lists some 2,000,000 clones; approximately 95% were detected once. Of the sample, around 0.13% falls within the top ten clones.

As to this clone: Which antigen it targets is not known. Within one base of it there is no much larger clone, and no base qualities were kept.

Sequenced input: naive CD4+ T cells sorted from blood. Interpreted using the paper, the cell subset or site label stands for: CD45RA+ positively selected. This sequence uses TRBV30 and TRBJ2-2; the D gene assignment is ambiguous. This TCR was recovered from a man aged 18 to 30 in good health. The CDR3: CAWGSGLNTGELFF. The DNA sequence is as follows: TGTGCCTGGGGCTCGGGCTTGAACACCGGGGAGCTGTTTTTT.